This passage covers 31 T cell receptor beta chains from one sample sequenced in a study of T cells in narcolepsy. The protocol was immunoSEQ multiplex PCR, while the TCRdb copy is restricted to in-frame clones and leaves out a portion. The sample carries roughly 8,100 clones, about 56% recorded once. Sequenced: CD45RA- memory CD8+ T cells from PBMCs. These receptors all stem from a human donor with narcolepsy.

The chain recombines TRBV7-7 with TRBJ2-1; TRBD1 matches at 12 bases. Germline V lookup: CDR1 SSHAT, CDR2 FNYEAQ (reference sequence). V was clipped by 0 bases and J by 9 bases; unmatched bases: 9. The CDR3 consists of 17 residues. The CDR3 DNA follows: TGTGCCAGCAGCTTAGCCCCCCCGGGACAGGGGGCCAGTGAGCAGTTCTTC. Translation: CASSLAPPGQGASEQFF.

As to this clone: This specimen includes other DNA sequences encoding the same CDR3. This chain connects TRBV7-9 to TRBJ1-4, with D maybe TRBD1 (6 bases). The ends were cut back, 1 base at V and 8 bases at J, with 11 bases in the middle. Germline loops: CDR1 SEHNR, CDR2 FQNEAQ (reference sequence). This CDR3 region has 14 residues. The CDR3 DNA reads as TGTGCCAGCAGCTTAGGGGGGGCAGAGGAAAAACTGTTTTTT. This translates into CASSLGGAEEKLFF.

V gene TRBV4-3 combines with J gene TRBJ1-3, with D hard to call. The germline V gene encodes CDR1 LGHNA and CDR2 YSLEER. Trimming took 1 base from V and 2 from J, leaving 3 bases between them. The CDR3 sequence is 13 residues long. This CDR3 reads CASSQGTGNTIYF. CDR3 nucleotide sequence: TGCGCCAGCAGCCAAGGGACTGGAAACACCATATATTTT.

V is TRBV13 and J is TRBJ2-2; 11 nucleotides align to TRBD2. This CDR3 is built from 17 residues. CDR1 PRHDT and CDR2 FYEKMQ come from the germline V gene (reference sequence). J was trimmed by 4 bases and V by 5 bases; bases with no gene match: 9. CDR3 amino acids: CASSPDLAGGGTGELFF. CDR3 nucleotide sequence: TGTGCCAGCAGCCCTGACCTAGCGGGGGGCGGCACCGGGGAGCTGTTTTTT.

This clone has just one count. The chain links TRBV4-3 to TRBJ1-2; D gene unclear. Germline CDR1 is LGHNA and CDR2 is YSLEER. The V and J ends lost 0 bases and 4 bases respectively, with 12 bases between them. This CDR3 contains 15 residues. CDR3 nucleotide sequence: TGCGCCAGCAGCCAAGATCGGGGAGTTATCTATGGCTACACCTTC. As protein: CASSQDRGVIYGYTF.

Comment on this clone: Other DNA sequences from this sample encode an identical CDR3 as well. The V gene is TRBV27, the J gene TRBJ2-1; tentative D call: TRBD1 (5 bases). The CDR3 contains 14 residues. Trimming removed 0 bases from V and 6 bases from J, with 9 bases in between. Germline-derived CDR1 and CDR2 are MNHEY and SMNVEV (reference sequence). CDR3 DNA sequence: TGTGCCAGCAGTTTATCTGGCAGGGTCAATGAGCAGTTCTTC. Protein product: CASSLSGRVNEQFF.

The V and J genes are TRBV27 and TRBJ2-2; no definite D call. Per the germline V gene, CDR1 is MNHEY and CDR2 is SMNVEV (reference sequence). This CDR3 spans 14 amino acids. Between the trimmed V and J ends, which lost 4 bases and 3 bases, there was a span of 9 bases. CDR3 sequence: CASSSSADTGELFF. CDR3 coding DNA: TGTGCCAGCAGTTCGTCTGCGGACACCGGGGAGCTGTTTTTT.

This sequence joins TRBV2 and TRBJ1-1; a possible D gene is TRBD1 (5 bases). Germline V gene data show CDR1 as SNHLY and CDR2 as FYNNEI. CDR3 size: 16 residues. Trimming took 3 bases from V and 1 from J, leaving 15 bases between them. CDR3 sequence reads: CASSDLGREGNTEAFF. CDR3 in DNA: TGTGCCAGCAGTGACCTTGGCAGGGAGGGGAACACTGAAGCTTTCTTT.

As DNA, the CDR3 is TGTGCCAGCAGCCCCCCCGCCGGGACTAGTGATAATGAGCAGTTCTTC. It codes for CASSPPAGTSDNEQFF. This chain uses TRBV7-6 with TRBJ2-1, with 8 bases identical to TRBD2. Germline CDR1 reads SGHVS; CDR2 reads FNYEAQ. CDR3 length: 16 amino acids. V shed 5 bases, J shed 7 bases, and the junction held 13 bases outside the gene matches.

V usage is TRBV6-1 and J usage is TRBJ2-7; D not resolved. V lost 5 bases and J 6 bases, leaving 20 bases between the germline ends. Germline assignment: CDR1 MNHNS and CDR2 SASEGT. CDR3 length equals 15 residues. CDR3 DNA: TGTGCCAGCAGTCAACCACCCGACATTTTGATCGAGCAGTACTTC. Amino acids: CASSQPPDILIEQYF.

The chain recombines TRBV11-2 with TRBJ2-5; 9 bases match TRBD1. Germline assignment: CDR1 SGHAT and CDR2 FQNNGV. The J segment lost 5 bases and the V segment lost 5 bases, leaving 9 bases of the junction unmatched. The length of the CDR3 is 15 residues. CDR3 DNA: TGTGCCAGCAGCGAACGGGACAGGGTCTCGGAGACCCAGTACTTC. It encodes CASSERDRVSETQYF.

Within the sample, this clone is medium-sized. The chain employs TRBV5-6 and TRBJ1-1, with D perhaps TRBD1 (5 bases). The CDR3 sequence is 15 residues long. V shed 1 base and J shed 7 bases, with 17 bases lying between them. Germline lookup yields CDR1 SGHDT and CDR2 YYEEEE. The CDR3 DNA follows: TGTGCCAGCAGCTTGCGGCGGCAGGGTAGTGGTGAAGCTTTCTTT. It specifies CASSLRRQGSGEAFF.

The chain couples TRBV7-2 to TRBJ2-7; 10 bases align to TRBD1. CDR1 and CDR2 from the germline V gene are SGHTA and FQGNSA. Trimming removed 3 bases from V and 4 bases from J; junction bases left unmatched: 3. The CDR3 is 14 amino acids. CDR3 protein: CASSFGTGVYEQYF. The CDR3 nucleotides read TGTGCCAGCAGCTTTGGGACAGGGGTGTACGAGCAGTACTTC.

This chain links TRBV19 with TRBJ1-1; D may be TRBD1 (5 bases). The CDR3 runs to 15 residues. Germline values: CDR1 LNHDA, CDR2 SQIVND (reference sequence). Trimming took off 3 bases at V and 4 bases at J, with 15 bases between the two ends. The CDR3 protein is CASSIGLLGGTEAFF. As DNA, the CDR3 is TGTGCCAGTAGTATCGGTCTTCTTGGGGGCACTGAAGCTTTCTTT.

The chain recombines TRBV7-9 with TRBJ2-1; TRBD1 matches 7 bases. This CDR3 comprises 15 residues. CDR1 and CDR2 from the germline V gene are SEHNR and FQNEAQ (reference sequence). Trimming at V came to 1 base and at J to 2 bases, leaving 2 bases not matched to a gene. Here the CDR3 reads CASSLGGGPYNEQFF. CDR3 sequence (DNA): TGTGCCAGCAGCTTAGGAGGGGGCCCCTACAATGAGCAGTTCTTC.

The chain has TRBV11-3 and TRBJ2-7; possibly TRBD1 for D (5 bases). The CDR3 spans 13 residues. CDR1 is SGHNT, CDR2 YENEEA, per germline. Trimming removed 5 bases at V and 7 bases at J, with 15 bases between. CDR3 in DNA: TGTGCCAGCAGCCCACGACAGCCTATAGAGCAGTACTTC. Residues: CASSPRQPIEQYF.

This clone was recorded a few times. The chain carries TRBV4-1 and TRBJ1-1; 8 positions match TRBD1. This CDR3 has 13 amino acids. The J segment lost 9 bases and the V segment lost 1 base, leaving 4 bases of the junction unmatched. From germline, CDR1 is MGHRA and CDR2 YSYEKL. CDR3 sequence reads: CASSQGTGGKAFF. The CDR3 nucleotides are TGCGCCAGCAGCCAAGGAACAGGGGGTAAAGCTTTCTTT.

The chain recombines TRBV19 with TRBJ2-1, with D unclear. The germline V gene encodes CDR1 LNHDA and CDR2 SQIVND (reference sequence). The CDR3 spans 17 residues. Trimming stripped 1 base from V and 2 bases from J, with 15 bases between. CDR3 amino acids: CASSIGLGSVAYNEQFF. The DNA for the CDR3 is TGTGCCAGTAGTATAGGTTTAGGGTCGGTGGCCTACAATGAGCAGTTCTTC.

In its sample, this clone was seen a few times. The chain recombines TRBV11-2 with TRBJ2-7, with D possibly called TRBD1 or TRBD2 (5 bases each). V was clipped by 7 bases and J by 7 bases, with 17 bases between them. This CDR3 spans 13 amino acids. In germline, CDR1 is SGHAT, CDR2 FQNNGV. The CDR3 here is CASTPGLSREQYF. CDR3 bases: TGTGCCAGCACCCCGGGGCTCAGTCGGGAGCAGTACTTC.

The chain links TRBV11-2 to TRBJ1-6, with 7 positions matching TRBD1. CDR1 and CDR2 (germline): SGHAT, FQNNGV. The CDR3 runs 15 residues. V shed 5 bases, J shed 8 bases, and the junction held 9 bases outside the gene matches. CDR3 nucleotides: TGTGCCAGCAGCATAACAGGGGCCTTTTATTCACCCCTCCACTTT. Its translation: CASSITGAFYSPLHF.

The chain is built from TRBV6-1 and TRBJ1-5, with 9 positions matching TRBD1. The CDR3 has 15 residues. Looked up from germline, CDR1 is MNHNS and CDR2 is SASEGT. Trimming removed 4 bases from V and 7 bases from J; junction bases left unmatched: 8. The CDR3, as DNA: TGTGCCAGCAGTGGGTTACAGGGGGCCGCACAGCCCCAGCATTTT. Residues: CASSGLQGAAQPQHF.

This clone appeared a few times. This chain links TRBV19 with TRBJ2-5, with 8 bases fitting TRBD2. Germline CDR1 reads LNHDA; CDR2 reads SQIVND (reference sequence). The CDR3 loop spans 14 amino acids. The V gene end was trimmed by 3 bases and the J gene end by 1 base; junction bases not matched to a gene: 1. CDR3 residues: CASSIGTSQETQYF. Here the CDR3 DNA reads TGTGCCAGTAGTATTGGGACTAGCCAAGAGACCCAGTACTTC.

This clone is medium-sized within its sample. The gene calls are TRBV15 and TRBJ2-7, with TRBD1 matching over 10 bases. The CDR3 consists of 14 residues. Germline CDR1 reads LNHNV; CDR2 reads YYDKDF (reference sequence). Germline trimming cut 7 bases from V and 5 bases from J; bases unmatched to any gene: 8. The CDR3 nucleotides read TGTGCCACCAACTCGGGACAGGGGATCGACGAGCAGTACTTC. The encoded protein is CATNSGQGIDEQYF.

The V gene is TRBV6-8, the J gene TRBJ1-1; D possibly corresponds to TRBD1 (5 bases). CDR3 length equals 14 residues. V lost 3 bases and J lost 4, with 12 bases in between. From germline, CDR1 is MNHGY and CDR2 SAAAGT. CDR3 sequence (DNA): TGTGCCAGCAGTTATTTCGGGGGTACCACTGAAGCTTTCTTT. It encodes CASSYFGGTTEAFF.

This clone was detected a few times. This chain connects TRBV18 to TRBJ1-4; D not certain. The CDR3 sequence is 15 residues long. Germline CDR1 and CDR2: KGHSH and LQKENI. Trimming took off 2 bases at V and 0 bases at J, with 7 bases between the two ends. CDR3: CASSPSQATNEKLFF. DNA of the CDR3: TGTGCCAGCTCACCAAGCCAGGCAACTAATGAAAAACTGTTTTTT.

This clone was picked up a small number of times. The chain combines TRBV6-5 with TRBJ2-2; no clear D. Trimming pared 5 bases from V and 0 bases from J, leaving 7 bases between. This CDR3 is built from 14 residues. CDR1 and CDR2 from the germline V gene are MNHEY and SVGAGI. The DNA of the CDR3 is TGTGCCAGCAGTGAAGTCACGAACACCGGGGAGCTGTTTTTT. It yields the protein CASSEVTNTGELFF.

The V gene is TRBV9, the J gene TRBJ1-4; D not resolved. Trimming pared 9 bases from V and 0 bases from J, leaving 12 bases between. CDR1 and CDR2 (germline): SGDLS, YYNGEE. The CDR3 contains 14 residues. The CDR3 reads CAISMMSTNEKLFF. The CDR3 DNA reads as TGTGCCATAAGTATGATGTCAACTAATGAAAAACTGTTTTTT.

V and J are TRBV7-3 and TRBJ2-1; D could derive from TRBD1 or TRBD2 (6 bases each). V was clipped by 7 bases and J by 6 bases, with 22 bases between them. Per germline, CDR1 SGHTA and CDR2 FQGTGA. This CDR3 is built from 16 residues. The CDR3 sequence: CASTQIGGGLVNEQFF. CDR3 DNA: TGTGCCAGCACCCAGATCGGGGGCGGTTTGGTCAATGAGCAGTTCTTC.

The rearrangement joins TRBV4-2 to TRBJ1-2, with TRBD1 identical over 7 bases. After removal of 4 bases from V and 1 base from J, the junction contained 12 bases not matched to a gene. The CDR3 has 17 residues. Per germline, CDR1 LGHNA and CDR2 YNFKEQ. The CDR3 bases are TGTGCCAGCAGCCCCCCAGGGGCAGGGGGAAGTAACTATGGCTACACCTTC. As protein: CASSPPGAGGSNYGYTF.

Here the CDR3 DNA reads TGCGCCAGCAGCCTCCGGATGACCGAGAACTATGGCTACACCTTC. Translated: CASSLRMTENYGYTF. This chain joins TRBV4-3 and TRBJ1-2; unclear D gene. CDR3 length: 15 residues. The ends were cut back, 4 bases at V and 2 bases at J, with 14 bases in the middle. Per germline, CDR1 LGHNA and CDR2 YSLEER.

V and J are TRBV9 and TRBJ2-7; TRBD2 is a possible D gene (5 bases). Looked up from germline, CDR1 is SGDLS and CDR2 is YYNGEE. There are 13 residues in the CDR3. V shed 0 bases and J shed 6 bases, with 10 bases lying between them. The CDR3 protein is CASSVGGLGEQYF. In nucleotides, the CDR3 is TGTGCCAGCAGCGTAGGCGGGCTCGGCGAGCAGTACTTC.